The 18 T cell receptor beta chains reported below all come from one sample, sequenced in a study of cytomegalovirus exposure and HLA in healthy donors. Clones were sequenced by immunoSEQ multiplex PCR, and TCRdb holds only the in-frame ones, with some missing. The top ten clones hold 1% to 1.5% of a sample with under 250,000 clones, roughly three quarters of them seen once. The sample comprised PBMCs. Every receptor here comes from a woman aged 25 to 39 in good health and CMV-seronegative.

The CDR3: CASIAGRGNTGELFF. CDR3 DNA sequence: TGCGCCAGCATCGCCGGCAGGGGGAACACCGGGGAGCTGTTTTTT. J is TRBJ2-2 and V is TRBV5-1, with D possibly TRBD1 on 6 matching bases. V dropped 6 bases and J dropped 1 base, with 13 bases sitting between them. This CDR3 spans 15 amino acids. The germline gives CDR1 SGHRS, CDR2 YFSETQ.

CDR3 nucleotide sequence: TGTGCCAGCAGTTTATCGCAGGCCGCTAACTATGGCTACACCTTC. Protein: CASSLSQAANYGYTF. The chain links TRBV27 to TRBJ1-2; D uncertain. Germline CDR1 is MNHEY and CDR2 is SMNVEV (reference sequence). The V end was cut by 0 bases, the J end by 0 bases, with 8 bases between. CDR3 length: 15 amino acids.

A single count supports this clone. The chain joins TRBV19 to TRBJ1-2; TRBD1 agrees at 9 bases. J was trimmed by 5 bases and V by 7 bases; bases with no gene match: 5. This CDR3 spans 13 amino acids. The V gene's germline CDR1 is LNHDA and CDR2 SQIVND (reference sequence). The CDR3 is CASTEGQGYGYTF. In DNA, the CDR3 is TGTGCCAGTACCGAGGGACAGGGTTATGGCTACACCTTC.

This clone was recorded once. The chain joins TRBV6-1 to TRBJ2-5; D is possibly TRBD1 (5 bases). There are 15 residues in the CDR3. The V gene's germline CDR1 is MNHNS and CDR2 SASEGT. V shed 6 bases and J shed 2 bases, with 16 bases lying between them. The CDR3, as DNA: TGTGCCAGCAGACCACTTCAGGGTATACAAGAGACCCAGTACTTC. Protein: CASRPLQGIQETQYF.

This clone came up once. The rearrangement joins TRBV6-5 to TRBJ1-1, with TRBD1 identical over 7 bases. Per germline, CDR1 MNHEY and CDR2 SVGAGI. The J segment lost 0 bases and the V segment lost 2 bases, leaving 3 bases of the junction unmatched. The CDR3 loop spans 15 amino acids. The CDR3 region is CASSYPGTVNTEAFF. The DNA of the CDR3 is TGTGCCAGCAGTTACCCGGGGACAGTGAACACTGAAGCTTTCTTT.

Notes on this clone: Its ends do not fully match the called genes, so a read error is possible. V is TRBV19 and J is TRBJ1-5, with 7 bases fitting TRBD1. CDR3 length: 14 amino acids. Germline V gene sequence: CDR1 LNHDA, CDR2 SQIVND (reference sequence). In DNA form, the CDR3 reads TGTGCCAGTACCCCGGACAGGTGGGATCAACCCCAGCATTTT. As protein: CASTPDRWDQPQHF.

This clone turned up a few times. The chain has TRBV2 and TRBJ1-6; a possible D gene is TRBD1 (6 bases). Germline CDR1 reads SNHLY; CDR2 reads FYNNEI. The CDR3 length is 13 residues. Trimming pared 11 bases from V and 6 bases from J, leaving 14 bases between. The CDR3 is CAGGGTFNSPLHF. The CDR3 bases are TGTGCCGGCGGGGGGACATTTAATTCACCCCTCCACTTT.

The V and J genes are TRBV30 and TRBJ1-2; D is unclear. CDR1 is GTSNPN and CDR2 is SVGIG in the germline V gene (reference sequence). V lost 4 bases and J lost 4, with 7 bases in between. The CDR3 sequence is 11 residues long. CDR3 protein: CAWTRVYGYTF. The CDR3 nucleotides read TGTGCCTGGACCCGCGTCTATGGCTACACCTTC.

Points on this clone: This sample includes further DNA sequences coding for the same CDR3. CDR3 DNA sequence: TGTGCCAGCAGCCAAGATCTAGCGGGTTCCTACAATGAGCAGTTCTTC. Translation: CASSQDLAGSYNEQFF. The rearrangement links TRBV4-2 to TRBJ2-1; TRBD2 matches at 8 bases. V lost 0 bases, J lost 1 base, and 2 bases stayed unmatched. Germline CDR1 and CDR2: LGHNA and YNFKEQ. CDR3 length equals 16 residues.

V usage is TRBV11-2 and J usage is TRBJ2-7, with a weak D call TRBD1 (5 bases). In germline, CDR1 is SGHAT, CDR2 FQNNGV. Trimming stripped 5 bases from V and 3 bases from J, with 14 bases between. The CDR3 is made up of 14 amino acids. CDR3 sequence reads: CASSPGFPNYEQYF. The DNA for the CDR3 is TGTGCCAGCAGCCCAGGGTTCCCGAACTACGAGCAGTACTTC.

There are a few counts of this clone. Within the sample, other DNA sequences also encode this same CDR3. The chain is built from TRBV5-1 and TRBJ2-2, with unresolved D. The CDR3 length is 15 residues. Trimming removed 0 bases from V and 3 bases from J, with 9 bases in between. Germline V gives CDR1 SGHRS, CDR2 YFSETQ. This CDR3 reads CASSLAGPDTGELFF. The CDR3, as DNA: TGCGCCAGCAGCTTGGCGGGTCCCGACACCGGGGAGCTGTTTTTT.

The chain combines TRBV7-6 with TRBJ1-3, with TRBD1 as a possible D gene (6 bases). CDR3 size: 18 residues. V was pared by 2 bases and J by 0 bases, with 17 bases between. CDR1 and CDR2 from the germline V gene are SGHVS and FNYEAQ. The CDR3 protein is CASSLLAGGQSSGNTIYF. The DNA for the CDR3 is TGTGCCAGCAGCTTATTGGCGGGCGGACAGAGCTCTGGAAACACCATATATTTT.

V is TRBV4-2 and J is TRBJ2-5, with 10 bases fitting TRBD2. The CDR3 is 14 amino acids. Unmatched junction bases numbered 4, after V lost 6 bases and J lost 3 bases. Germline lookup yields CDR1 LGHNA and CDR2 YNFKEQ. The CDR3 sequence is CASSSGGIEETQYF. The CDR3 nucleotides are TGTGCCAGCAGTAGCGGGGGGATTGAAGAGACCCAGTACTTC.

The rearrangement joins TRBV7-2 to TRBJ2-2; tentative D call: TRBD2 (7 bases). In germline, CDR1 is SGHTA, CDR2 FQGNSA. Trimming pared 6 bases from V and 1 base from J, leaving 15 bases between. The CDR3 spans 16 residues. The CDR3: CASSSGGHMNTGELFF. Here the CDR3 DNA reads TGTGCCAGCAGTTCGGGGGGACATATGAACACCGGGGAGCTGTTTTTT.

The chain has TRBV10-3 and TRBJ2-7; 10 bases are a match to TRBD1. The CDR3 is made up of 15 amino acids. V was pared by 4 bases and J by 6 bases, with 9 bases of the junction left unmatched. In germline, CDR1 is ENHRY, CDR2 SYGVKD. The CDR3 bases are TGTGCCATCAGTGTCCGGGACAGGGGAATAGGCGAGCAGTACTTC. This translates into CAISVRDRGIGEQYF.

V usage is TRBV5-5 and J usage is TRBJ2-5; D is perhaps TRBD2 (5 bases). V dropped 4 bases and J dropped 1 base, with 8 bases sitting between them. Germline CDR1 SGHKS, CDR2 YYEKEE (reference sequence). There are 13 residues in the CDR3. The CDR3 reads CASSPTIQETQYF. CDR3 nucleotides: TGTGCCAGCAGCCCGACTATCCAAGAGACCCAGTACTTC.

The chain links TRBV2 to TRBJ2-6; 8 bases are shared with TRBD1. V shed 6 bases and J 0 bases; nucleotides not matched to a gene: 7. Germline lookup yields CDR1 SNHLY and CDR2 FYNNEI. There are 17 residues in the CDR3. The CDR3, as DNA: TGTGCCAGCAGACCGGGACAGGCAAACTCTGGGGCCAACGTCCTGACTTTC. It translates to CASRPGQANSGANVLTF.

The chain couples TRBV5-6 to TRBJ1-4; 8 bases map to TRBD1. CDR3 size: 15 residues. Per the germline V gene, CDR1 is SGHDT and CDR2 is YYEEEE. V dropped 0 bases and J dropped 7; count of bases not matched to a gene: 5. DNA for the CDR3: TGTGCCAGCAGCTTGGAGCAGGGGGCAGGTGAAAAACTGTTTTTT. The encoded protein is CASSLEQGAGEKLFF.